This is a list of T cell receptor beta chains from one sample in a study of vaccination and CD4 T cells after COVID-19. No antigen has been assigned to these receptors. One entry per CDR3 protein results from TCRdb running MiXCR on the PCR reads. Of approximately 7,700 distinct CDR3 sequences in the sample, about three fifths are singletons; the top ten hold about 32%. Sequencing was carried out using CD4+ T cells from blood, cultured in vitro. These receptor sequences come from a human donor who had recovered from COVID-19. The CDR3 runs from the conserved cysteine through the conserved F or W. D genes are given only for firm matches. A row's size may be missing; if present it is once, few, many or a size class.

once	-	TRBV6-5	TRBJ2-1	CASSYPGGRNEQFF	TGTGCCAGCAGTTACCCGGGGGGCCGGAATGAGCAGTTCTTC
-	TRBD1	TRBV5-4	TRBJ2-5	CASSLIQGAGETQYF	TGTGCCAGCAGCTTGATACAGGGGGCTGGAGAGACCCAGTACTTC
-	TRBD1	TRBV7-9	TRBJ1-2	CASSPSQGGGYTF	TGTGCCAGCAGCCCCTCCCAGGGGGGGGGCTACACCTTC
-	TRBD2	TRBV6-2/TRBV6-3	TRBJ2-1	CASSYSSGRPYNEQFF	TGTGCCAGCAGTTACTCAAGCGGGAGGCCCTACAATGAGCAGTTCTTC
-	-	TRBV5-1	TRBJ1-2	CASSSIGEGYTF	TGCGCCAGCAGCTCGATTGGGGAAGGCTACACCTTC
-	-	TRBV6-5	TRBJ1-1	CASSYSEGNTEAFF	TGTGCCAGCAGTTACTCAGAAGGGAATACTGAAGCTTTCTTT
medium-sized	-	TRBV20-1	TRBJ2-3	CSARWAGTDTQYF	TGCAGTGCTAGATGGGCAGGTACAGATACGCAGTATTTT
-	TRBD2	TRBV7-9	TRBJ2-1	CASSSLAGVSYNEQFF	TGTGCCAGCAGTTCCCTAGCGGGAGTATCCTACAATGAGCAGTTCTTC
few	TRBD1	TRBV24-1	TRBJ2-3	CATSDRTGRTDTQYF	TGTGCCACCAGTGATCGGACAGGGAGGACAGATACGCAGTATTTT
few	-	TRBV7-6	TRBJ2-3	CASSSPGRTTDTQYF	TGTGCCAGCAGCTCTCCGGGGCGGACCACAGATACGCAGTATTTT
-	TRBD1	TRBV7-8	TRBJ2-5	CASTQGRTGVKTQYF	TGTGCCAGCACGCAGGGGCGGACAGGGGTCAAGACCCAGTACTTC
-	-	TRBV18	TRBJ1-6	CASSPPGSGRLNSPLHF	TGTGCCAGCTCACCTCCGGGAAGCGGACGGTTAAATTCACCCCTCCACTTT
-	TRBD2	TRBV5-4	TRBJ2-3	CASSLAGGRGDTQYF	TGTGCCAGCAGCTTGGCGGGGGGGCGGGGAGATACGCAGTATTTT
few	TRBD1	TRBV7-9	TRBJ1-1	CASRPREGANTEAFF	TGTGCCAGCAGACCTAGGGAGGGGGCGAACACTGAAGCTTTCTTT
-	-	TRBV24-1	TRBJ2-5	CATSDWGQETQYF	TGTGCCACCAGTGACTGGGGGCAAGAGACCCAGTACTTC
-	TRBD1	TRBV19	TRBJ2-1	CASSIDPPGQGTGEQFF	TGTGCCAGTAGTATAGATCCCCCGGGACAGGGAACGGGTGAGCAGTTCTTC
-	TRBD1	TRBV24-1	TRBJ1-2	CATSDLGQGVEGYTF	TGTGCCACCAGTGACCTAGGACAGGGCGTGGAGGGCTACACCTTC
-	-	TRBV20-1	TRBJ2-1	CSAAGDHNEQFF	TGCAGTGCTGCCGGGGACCACAATGAGCAGTTCTTC
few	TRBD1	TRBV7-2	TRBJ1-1	CASSFTGTVEAFF	TGTGCCAGCAGCTTTACCGGGACAGTTGAAGCTTTCTTT
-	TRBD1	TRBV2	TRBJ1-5	CASSEQGGSNQPQHF	TGTGCCAGCAGTGAACAGGGGGGAAGCAATCAGCCCCAGCATTTT
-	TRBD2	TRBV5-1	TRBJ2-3	CASSLDPSGGGTDTQYF	TGCGCCAGCAGCTTGGATCCTAGCGGGGGGGGCACAGATACGCAGTATTTT
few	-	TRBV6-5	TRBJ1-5	CASSYRLLDQPQHF	TGTGCCAGCAGTTACCGCCTTCTGGATCAGCCCCAGCATTTT
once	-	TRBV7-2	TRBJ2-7	CASSLVAGEQYF	TGTGCCAGCAGCTTAGTAGCCGGAGAGCAGTACTTC
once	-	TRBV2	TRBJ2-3	CASSEPSVVYTQYF	TGTGCCAGCAGTGAACCTAGCGTGGTGTATACGCAGTATTTT
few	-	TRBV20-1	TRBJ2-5	CSARAGAAQETQYF	TGCAGTGCTAGGGCAGGCGCTGCCCAAGAGACCCAGTACTTC
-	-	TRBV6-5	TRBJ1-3	CASSYSGRRNTIYF	TGTGCCAGCAGTTACTCTGGGAGGAGAAACACCATATATTTT
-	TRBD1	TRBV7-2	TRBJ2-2	CASSLAIGVRGRELFF	TGTGCCAGCAGCTTAGCGATCGGGGTCAGGGGGCGGGAGCTGTTTTTT
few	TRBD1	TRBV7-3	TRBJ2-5	CASSKGQLETQYF	TGTGCCAGCAGCAAGGGACAGTTGGAGACCCAGTACTTC
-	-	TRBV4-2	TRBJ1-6	CASSQDLGGGRNSPLHF	TGTGCCAGCAGCCAAGATTTGGGAGGGGGGAGGAATTCACCCCTCCACTTT
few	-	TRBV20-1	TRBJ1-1	CSARTDVNTEAFF	TGCAGTGCCCGGACAGACGTGAACACTGAAGCTTTCTTT
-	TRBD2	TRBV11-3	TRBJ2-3	CASSLGLAGMGTDTQYF	TGTGCCAGCAGCCTGGGACTAGCGGGAATGGGTACAGATACGCAGTATTTT
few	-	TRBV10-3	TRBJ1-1	CASRTDLNTEAFF	TGTGCCAGCCGGACAGACCTGAACACTGAAGCTTTCTTT
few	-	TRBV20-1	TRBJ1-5	CSATREGYSNQPQHF	TGCAGTGCTACCAGGGAGGGGTATAGCAATCAGCCCCAGCATTTT
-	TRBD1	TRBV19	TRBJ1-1	CASRSGQGAGQAFF	TGTGCCAGTAGATCGGGACAGGGGGCTGGACAAGCTTTCTTT
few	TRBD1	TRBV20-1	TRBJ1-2	CSALDRDGYTF	TGCAGTGCTTTAGACAGGGACGGCTACACCTTC
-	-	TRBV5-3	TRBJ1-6	CARSLIYRAYYNSPLHF	TGTGCCAGAAGCTTGATTTACAGGGCCTACTATAATTCACCCCTCCACTTT
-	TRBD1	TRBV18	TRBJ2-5	CASSPPGQKETQYF	TGTGCCAGCTCACCACCGGGACAGAAAGAGACCCAGTACTTC
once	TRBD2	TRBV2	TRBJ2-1	CASSFVLAGNYNEQFF	TGTGCCAGCAGCTTTGTACTAGCGGGGAACTACAATGAGCAGTTCTTC
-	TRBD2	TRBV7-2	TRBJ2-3	CASSKQAGPLTDTQYF	TGTGCCAGCAGCAAGCAAGCGGGACCACTCACAGATACGCAGTATTTT
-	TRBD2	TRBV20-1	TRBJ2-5	CSASGTSGGPQETQYF	TGCAGTGCTAGTGGGACTAGCGGGGGACCGCAAGAGACCCAGTACTTC
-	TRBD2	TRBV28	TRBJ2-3	CASRPTSGRAGTDTQYF	TGTGCCAGCCGACCGACTAGCGGGAGGGCGGGCACAGATACGCAGTATTTT
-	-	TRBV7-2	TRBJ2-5	CASQKDYIQETQYF	TGTGCCAGCCAGAAGGACTATATCCAAGAGACCCAGTACTTC
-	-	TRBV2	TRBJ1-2	CASSTGDIYGYTF	TGTGCCAGCAGTACGGGGGACATCTACGGCTACACCTTC
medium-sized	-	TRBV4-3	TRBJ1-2	CASSQDPQGVYGYTF	TGCGCCAGCAGCCAAGATCCCCAGGGAGTATATGGCTACACCTTC
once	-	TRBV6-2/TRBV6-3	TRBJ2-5	CASVMGRWGEETQYF	TGTGCCAGCGTGATGGGGCGGTGGGGAGAAGAGACCCAGTACTTC
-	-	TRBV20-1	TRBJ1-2	CSARDARRSADYGYTF	TGCAGTGCTAGAGACGCGCGTAGGAGCGCGGACTATGGCTACACCTTC
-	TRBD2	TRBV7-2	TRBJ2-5	CASSRSLADQETQYF	TGTGCCAGCAGCCGATCACTAGCGGATCAAGAGACCCAGTACTTC
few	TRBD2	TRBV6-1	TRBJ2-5	CASSRPGLAQETQYF	TGTGCCAGCAGTCGACCCGGACTAGCACAAGAGACCCAGTACTTC
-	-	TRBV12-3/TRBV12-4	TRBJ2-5	CASTYQTGSETQYF	TGTGCCAGCACCTATCAGACAGGCTCAGAGACCCAGTACTTC
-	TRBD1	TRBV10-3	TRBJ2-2	CAITPGQHTGELFF	TGTGCCATCACCCCGGGACAGCACACCGGGGAGCTGTTTTTT
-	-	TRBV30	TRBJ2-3	CAWSPPWARTDTQYF	TGTGCCTGGAGTCCCCCTTGGGCGCGGACAGATACGCAGTATTTT
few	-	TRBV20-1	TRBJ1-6	CSARDNRRLNSPLHF	TGCAGTGCTAGAGATAACAGGAGATTGAATTCACCCCTCCACTTT
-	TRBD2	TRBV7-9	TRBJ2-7	CASSQRLAGGYEQYF	TGTGCCAGCTCCCAGCGGTTAGCGGGGGGATACGAGCAGTACTTC
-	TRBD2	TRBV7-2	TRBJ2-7	CASRWGTSGEPDEQYF	TGTGCCAGCAGATGGGGGACTAGCGGGGAACCTGACGAGCAGTACTTC
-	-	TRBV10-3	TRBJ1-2	CAITKDVNYSYTF	TGTGCCATCACAAAGGATGTCAACTATAGCTACACCTTC